This T cell receptor (beta chain) was profiled in a study of blood T cell repertoires in COVID-19. Overall study context: Specimens from acute and convalescent COVID-19 originated in the United States, Italy and Spain.

The repertoire was sequenced with immunoSEQ multiplex PCR; TCRdb's copy has only in-frame clones and lacks some. The table includes some 150,000 clones, about 92% detected once. The CDR3 totals 15 residues. With 5 bases clipped from V and 0 bases from J, the junction kept 5 bases outside the gene matches. Germline CDR1 reads SGDLS; CDR2 reads YYNGEE. Sequences were obtained from peripheral blood. The rearrangement joins TRBV9 to TRBJ2-1; 7 bases agree with TRBD2. This receptor was taken from a human donor in a cohort sampled during active COVID-19. The DNA of the CDR3 is TGTGCCAGCAGTGGGCGGGGGAGCTCCTACAATGAGCAGTTCTTC. Its translation: CASSGRGSSYNEQFF.